This T cell receptor (beta chain) was recovered during a study of control samples from healthy donors and cancer patients (dated by TCRdb to between 2020 and 2021). From the cysteine up to the phenylalanine, the CDR3 has a length of 14 residues. Just the 42-base CDR3 DNA is kept, in frame starting at base 1. V loses 1 base, J loses 6 bases, and the germline ends lie 12 bases apart. From a lookup of the germline V gene, CDR1 and CDR2 are LGHNA and YNFKEQ. Regarding this clone: Its antigen remains undetermined. No much larger clonotype is one base removed from it; base qualities were not supplied.

Libraries were constructed by the immunoSEQ multiplex PCR assay. TCRdb took this table from immuneACCESS and kept in-frame rearrangements with V and J called. Such tables lack part of the clones; where checked against another copy, unresolved V genes explain under half of the gap, and the rest is unexplained. This sample lists about 110,000 clones; approximately 87% were detected once. The ten largest account for less than 4% of the sample. The sequence joins TRBV4-2 to TRBJ1-2; the D gene is not confidently resolved. Sequenced material: PBMCs. The clonotype comes from an older woman with lung cancer. The sequenced DNA: TGTGCCAGCAGCCAAGGAAGCAAGGAAGATGGCTACACCTTC. It specifies CASSQGSKEDGYTF.